This record looks at one T cell receptor beta chain sequence and its context. The antigen is not known. This entry belongs to a study of T cell responses to AZD1222 COVID-19 vaccine. CDR3 length equals 15 residues. Per the germline V gene, CDR1 is LGHDT and CDR2 is YNNKEL (reference sequence). The V gene end was trimmed by 3 bases and the J gene end by 4 bases; junction bases not matched to a gene: 4. Study-wide findings and caveats: Distributed over spike, vaccine-associated CD4 TCRs predominated at 160-218 and 743-854.

The method was immunoSEQ multiplex PCR; TCRdb's version includes in-frame clones alone and lacks a portion of them. This table has approximately 150,000 clones, just over 90% appearing once. The genes are TRBV3-1 (or the pseudogene TRBV3-2) and TRBJ2-2, with TRBD2 matching 8 bases. Sequenced material: peripheral blood, taken on day 0 of MenACWY control vaccination. This clonotype was obtained from an adult in good health. In nucleotides, the CDR3 is TGTGCCAGCAGCCACCCGGGGGGGACCACCGGGGAGCTGTTTTTT. This translates into CASSHPGGTTGELFF.